This T cell receptor (beta chain) comes out of a study of shared clonotypes between healthy human individuals. The authors divided CD4+ cells into CD45RA+ naive and CD45RA-negative memory subsets. In this sample, this clone turned up once. Its specificity is not known. CDR3 length: 17 residues. The V and J ends lost 1 base and 2 bases respectively, with 16 bases between them. Germline CDR1 is SGHTA and CDR2 is FQGNSA. Repertoires were generated with immunoSEQ multiplex PCR, while TCRdb's copy carries only in-frame clones and drops some. This table has under 2.5 million clones, less than 95% appearing once. Overall study findings and caveats: An anticipated effect of sequencing depth on clonotype sharing among donors was recognized. Researchers found naive subsets generally carried larger estimated richness than memory subsets.

This receptor was identified in a man aged 18 to 30 in good health. Some clones in this sample may be carry-over from other donors' samples. This chain uses TRBV7-2 with TRBJ2-3; D tentatively fits TRBD1 or TRBD2 (6 bases each). Material: naive CD4+ T cells from PBMCs. Subset defined: CD45RA+ positively selected. The CDR3 loop reads CASSLEGGGIPTDTQYF. In DNA, the CDR3 is TGTGCCAGCAGCTTAGAGGGGGGCGGCATACCCACAGATACGCAGTATTTT.